The 21 T cell receptor beta chains reported below all come from one sample, sequenced in a study of T cell responses to AZD1222 COVID-19 vaccine. Profiled with immunoSEQ multiplex PCR; TCRdb holds only in-frame clones, not every one. Of 95,000 to 150,000 clones listed, approximately 90% are singletons. This sample comprised peripheral blood, obtained on day 0 of AZD1222 vaccination. The receptor set was obtained from an adult in good health.

The chain links TRBV10-1 to TRBJ2-1, with 9 bases matching TRBD1. The CDR3 loop spans 13 amino acids. The germline V gene encodes CDR1 WNHNN and CDR2 SYGVQD (reference sequence). V gave up 8 bases and J gave up 7 bases; unmatched junction bases: 6. CDR3 in amino acids: CASGDRDLNEQFF. The CDR3 bases are TGCGCCAGCGGGGACAGGGATCTTAATGAGCAGTTCTTC.

The rearrangement uses TRBV5-6 and TRBJ2-7; 8 bases map to TRBD1. Germline-derived CDR1 and CDR2 are SGHDT and YYEEEE. Germline trimming cut 2 bases from V and 6 bases from J; bases unmatched to any gene: 4. The CDR3 is 13 amino acids. CDR3 sequence reads: CASSLRQGREQYF. Here the CDR3 DNA reads TGTGCCAGCAGCTTACGACAGGGGCGCGAGCAGTACTTC. Looking up the rest from reference TRBV5-6 and TRBJ2-7 gives the full variable domain: DAGVTQSPTHLIKTRGQQVTLRCSPKSGHDTVSWYQQALGQGPQFIFQYYEEEERQRGNFPDRFSGHQFPNYSSELNVNALLLGDSALYLCASSLRQGREQYFGPGTRLTVT.

The chain joins TRBV28 to TRBJ2-1; perhaps TRBD2 as D (6 bases). Trimming removed 3 bases from V and 2 bases from J, with 8 bases in between. CDR3 length: 14 amino acids. Looked up from germline, CDR1 is MDHEN and CDR2 is SYDVKM. The CDR3 DNA reads TGTGCCAGCAGTTTTAGGAGGGCCTACAATGAGCAGTTCTTC. This translates into CASSFRRAYNEQFF.

This chain connects TRBV28 to TRBJ2-5, with D uncertain. Germline assignment: CDR1 MDHEN and CDR2 SYDVKM. There are 12 residues in the CDR3. The V gene lost 1 base and the J gene lost 5 bases, with 5 bases spanning the gap. The chain's CDR3 is CASSLFNETQYF. The CDR3 nucleotides read TGTGCCAGCAGTTTATTTAATGAGACCCAGTACTTC.

J is TRBJ1-5 and V is TRBV4-1; D ambiguous. V lost 0 bases and J 6 bases, leaving 9 bases between the germline ends. CDR3 length equals 14 residues. From germline, CDR1 is MGHRA and CDR2 YSYEKL. CDR3 sequence: CASSQERFGQPQHF. Here the CDR3 DNA reads TGCGCCAGCAGCCAAGAAAGGTTTGGTCAGCCCCAGCATTTT.

The chain recombines TRBV19 with TRBJ2-5, with D possibly being TRBD2 (5 bases). Germline V lookup: CDR1 LNHDA, CDR2 SQIVND (reference sequence). The CDR3 sequence is 13 residues long. The V and J ends lost 3 bases and 4 bases respectively, with 9 bases between them. Written as DNA, the CDR3 is TGTGCCAGTAGTATCCCCCGGGGAGAGACCCAGTACTTC. Translating gives CASSIPRGETQYF.

This chain joins TRBV7-3 and TRBJ2-5, with D possibly being TRBD1 (6 bases). Germline loops: CDR1 SGHTA, CDR2 FQGTGA. Deletions cut 2 bases from V and 6 bases from J, with 13 bases between. The CDR3 contains 14 residues. The CDR3 region is CASSLWPQGKTQYF. The CDR3 DNA reads as TGTGCCAGCAGCTTATGGCCCCAGGGGAAGACCCAGTACTTC.

The DNA of the CDR3 is TGTGCCAGCTCACCACCCGACAGGCTCGGCGGTACGCAGTATTTT. Translation: CASSPPDRLGGTQYF. The chain joins TRBV18 to TRBJ2-3; possibly TRBD1 for D (6 bases). The CDR3 runs to 15 residues. Germline V CDR1 and CDR2: KGHSH, LQKENI. V was trimmed by 0 bases and J by 8 bases, leaving 15 bases between them.

The gene calls are TRBV7-8 and TRBJ1-2; 11 bases agree with TRBD1. The CDR3 has 18 amino acids. Germline lookup yields CDR1 SGHVS and CDR2 FQNEAQ. Trimming removed 5 bases from V and 4 bases from J; junction bases left unmatched: 15. Here the CDR3 DNA reads TGTGCCAGCAGCCCCACCGGACAGGGGGCTGGGAGTCGCTATGGCTACACCTTC. It yields the protein CASSPTGQGAGSRYGYTF.

V and J are TRBV19 and TRBJ2-1; D not certain. The CDR3 has 14 amino acids. Germline CDR1 and CDR2: LNHDA and SQIVND (reference sequence). V was cut by 4 bases and J by 4 bases, with 11 bases left in between. CDR3 sequence (DNA): TGTGCCAGTAGTACGGACCCAAGGTACAATGAGCAGTTCTTC. Translation: CASSTDPRYNEQFF.

This chain uses TRBV20-1 with TRBJ2-5, with D perhaps matching TRBD1 or TRBD2 (5 bases each). Trimming took 7 bases from V and 1 from J, leaving 7 bases between them. The CDR3 has 11 residues. Germline values: CDR1 DFQATT, CDR2 SNEGSKA (reference sequence). CDR3 amino acids: CSGGTQETQYF. In DNA form, the CDR3 reads TGCAGTGGAGGGACCCAAGAGACCCAGTACTTC.

This chain links TRBV19 with TRBJ2-7; a weak D match, TRBD1 (6 bases). Deletions cut 4 bases from V and 4 bases from J, with 11 bases between. The CDR3 runs to 13 residues. Germline assignment: CDR1 LNHDA and CDR2 SQIVND (reference sequence). The CDR3 DNA reads as TGTGCCAGTAGTAGAGGGGGTGCTTACGAGCAGTACTTC. Protein sequence: CASSRGGAYEQYF.

CDR3 sequence reads: CASRRQGNEKLFF. In nucleotides, the CDR3 is TGCGCCAGCCGCCGACAGGGGAATGAAAAACTGTTTTTT. The rearrangement joins TRBV5-1 to TRBJ1-4; 8 bases are shared with TRBD1. In germline, CDR1 is SGHRS, CDR2 YFSETQ. The ends lost 7 bases at V and 5 bases at J; junction bases unmatched: 4. The CDR3 runs 13 residues.

The V call is TRBV3-1 (or the pseudogene TRBV3-2), the J call TRBJ1-5, with a possible D match to TRBD1 (5 bases). V was shortened by 4 bases and J by 7 bases, with 11 bases between the two germline ends. Germline values: CDR1 LGHDT, CDR2 YNNKEL (reference sequence). The CDR3 loop spans 13 amino acids. In DNA, the CDR3 is TGTGCCAGCAGCCCTACTTGGGGCCAGCCCCAGCATTTT. Its translation is CASSPTWGQPQHF.

This clone was detected once. J is TRBJ1-1 and V is TRBV19; perhaps TRBD1 as D (5 bases). CDR3 length: 17 amino acids. Trimming removed 3 bases from V and 0 bases from J, with 17 bases in between. From germline, CDR1 is LNHDA and CDR2 SQIVND (reference sequence). The CDR3 nucleotides read TGTGCCAGTAGTATGACCCCGGGACGGCACTTGAACACTGAAGCTTTCTTT. Residues: CASSMTPGRHLNTEAFF. The variable domain in full, completed from reference TRBV19 and TRBJ1-1, reads DGGITQSPKYLFRKEGQNVTLSCEQNLNHDAMYWYRQDPGQGLRLIYYSQIVNDFQKGDIAEGYSVSREKKESFPLTVTSAQKNPTAFYLCASSMTPGRHLNTEAFFGQGTRLTVV.

A remark on this clone: The junction differs from germline at one of its ends, possibly a read error. The chain uses TRBV6-5 and TRBJ2-4, with D tentatively TRBD1 (6 bases). The CDR3 loop spans 14 amino acids. Germline V gives CDR1 MNHEY, CDR2 SVGAGI. The CDR3 reads CASSYSDSKDIQYF. CDR3 sequence (DNA): TGTGCCAGCAGTTACTCGGACAGCAAAGACATTCAGTACTTC.

This chain links TRBV20-1 with TRBJ2-3; D uncertain. The length of the CDR3 is 11 residues. Per germline, CDR1 DFQATT and CDR2 SNEGSKA (reference sequence). Trimming stripped 1 base from V and 15 bases from J, with 14 bases between. This CDR3 is CSARVDANSYF. In nucleotides, the CDR3 is TGCAGTGCTAGAGTCGACGCCAATAGCTATTTT.

The chain employs TRBV9 and TRBJ1-2; tentatively, D is TRBD1 (6 bases). Trimming shortened V by 0 bases and J by 7 bases, and 10 bases separated the two germline ends. Looked up from germline, CDR1 is SGDLS and CDR2 is YYNGEE. The CDR3 loop spans 13 amino acids. This CDR3 is CASSVGQGFGYTF. CDR3 nucleotide sequence: TGTGCCAGCAGCGTAGGTCAGGGGTTTGGCTACACCTTC.

The chain links TRBV5-1 to TRBJ1-5; the D is unclear. V was cut by 2 bases and J by 0 bases, with 9 bases left in between. The CDR3 has 15 amino acids. The germline gives CDR1 SGHRS, CDR2 YFSETQ. CDR3: CASSFSGDSNQPQHF. The CDR3 DNA is TGCGCCAGCAGCTTCTCCGGGGATAGCAATCAGCCCCAGCATTTT.

This chain connects TRBV18 to TRBJ1-1; unclear D gene. This CDR3 is built from 14 residues. The ends were cut back, 1 base at V and 2 bases at J, with 8 bases in the middle. CDR1 is KGHSH, CDR2 LQKENI, per germline. The CDR3 region is CASSPRPGNTEAFF. CDR3 sequence (DNA): TGTGCCAGCTCACCACGACCGGGAAACACTGAAGCTTTCTTT. Supplemented by reference TRBV18 and TRBJ1-1, the full variable domain reads NAGVMQNPRHLVRRRGQEARLRCSPMKGHSHVYWYRQLPEEGLKFMVYLQKENIIDESGMPKERFSAEFPKEGPSILRIQQVVRGDSAAYFCASSPRPGNTEAFFGQGTRLTVV.

The chain uses TRBV11-3 and TRBJ2-1; TRBD2 is a possible D gene (6 bases). In germline, CDR1 is SGHNT, CDR2 YENEEA. The V gene lost 2 bases and the J gene lost 7 bases, with 15 bases spanning the gap. This CDR3 is 15 amino acids long. Here the CDR3 reads CASSLRTGDRNEQFF. In nucleotides, the CDR3 is TGTGCCAGCAGCTTAAGAACGGGAGATAGGAATGAGCAGTTCTTC.